This T cell receptor beta chain was obtained from a study of cytomegalovirus exposure and HLA in healthy donors. Profiled with immunoSEQ multiplex PCR; TCRdb holds only in-frame clones, not every one. This sample has tens of thousands of clones, with roughly 85% found just once. The trim removed 3 bases at V and 0 bases at J, leaving 20 bases unmatched. Germline CDR1 reads MDHEN; CDR2 reads SYDVKM. This CDR3 has 22 amino acids. The chain links TRBV28 to TRBJ2-3, with 11 bases lining up with TRBD2. What was sequenced was PBMCs. The sequence was obtained from a woman under 40 in good health and CMV-seronegative. In DNA form, the CDR3 reads TGTGCCAGCAGTTTCCGCTTTGTGGTAGCGGGAGGGCCCCGTTTTAGCACAGATACGCAGTATTTT. Amino acids: CASSFRFVVAGGPRFSTDTQYF.